This T cell receptor beta chain was observed in a study of cytomegalovirus exposure and HLA in healthy donors. About the study: There were roughly 120 million unique TCR beta sequences, drawn from approximately 180 million T cells, in an earlier analysis. Whole-study results and caveats: Most observed TCR sequences were rare, whereas some public TCRs were detected in many donors. In an earlier analysis, most TCR beta V segments were productive about 87% or about 30% of the time. It was approximately 170 TCR beta chains that were listed as cytomegalovirus-associated.

Worth noting for this clone: Its target is not known.

V was trimmed by 8 bases and J by 1 base, leaving 11 bases between them. The CDR3 runs 13 residues. Germline loops: CDR1 MNHEY, CDR2 SMNVEV (reference sequence). PCR employed 60 Vbeta and 13 Jbeta primers. Only in-frame clones appear in the TCRdb table, and some are missing; sequencing was by immunoSEQ multiplex PCR. Of 140,000 or so clones in the sample, roughly 80% are singletons; the top ten hold over 2%. The sequencing sample was made of PBMCs. The receptor's source is a boy aged 2 to 10 in good health and CMV-seronegative. The V call is TRBV27, the J call TRBJ1-1; D is possibly TRBD1 (6 bases). The CDR3 here is CASRPTGNTEAFF. CDR3 in DNA: TGTGCCAGCCGCCCGACAGGGAACACTGAAGCTTTCTTT.